This T cell receptor beta chain was recorded in a study of T-cell reconstitution after alpha-beta-depleted transplantation in children (dated by TCRdb to 2016 to 2017). Regarding the complete study: T-cell immune reconstitution after TCRalphabeta/CD19-depleted allogeneic hematopoietic cell transplantation in children was quantitatively tracked in the study by means of TCR repertoire profiling.

To prepare the library, PCR was applied. Sequencing used an Illumina HiSeq 2500. To normalize quantification of the TCRbeta repertoire, the TCR libraries were built with molecular barcoding that relied on unique molecular identifiers. The raw public reads went through TCRdb reprocessing: fastp at Q25, MiXCR clone calling, in-frame beta chains kept. CDR3 protein duplicates are merged, each entry listing the most common genes and DNA. The sample data list over 450,000 distinct CDR3 sequences, and approximately 10% of these were observed just once. Of the sample, 2% to 2.5% falls within the top ten clones. The intended sense of this specimen's treatment or condition label: allogeneic hematopoietic cell transplantation with graft depleted of TCRalphabeta T cells and CD19 B cells. Transplant recipients were children who received TCRalphabeta/CD19-depleted allogeneic hematopoietic cell grafts. This clonotype was picked up many times. The antigen it binds to is not known. Nothing much larger sits one base from this clone, and base qualities are not available.

Overall results and qualifications from the work: The frequencies of hyperexpanded clones fell over the following months, and after one year, T-cell counts and TCRbeta diversity were mostly attributed to newly produced T cells. About two months after transplant, the apparently early recovery of alphabetaT-cell counts reportedly depended on just several hundred clones that had expanded rapidly and came from non-depleted graft cells. In some patients, the high TCRbeta diversity seen at day 60 was put down to recipient T cells and intrathymic progenitors that had survived conditioning.

Its CDR3 holds 16 amino acids, cysteine through phenylalanine. Only the CDR3 DNA stays, 48 bases, in frame from base 1. In the germline V gene (reference sequence), CDR1 corresponds to SEHNR and CDR2 to FQNEAQ. Trimming accounts for 2 bases at V and 0 bases at J, while the number of junction bases matched to no gene is 5. This receptor was identified in a child younger than 10 with inherited bone marrow failure, due to receive a stem cell transplant. Sequences were derived from PBMCs, sampled before TCRalphabeta/CD19-depleted stem cell transplant. The rearrangement joined TRBV7-9 to TRBJ1-1, and 8 bases in between align with TRBD1. The DNA is as follows: TGTGCCAGCAGCTTACCCGGACAGGGTTTGAACACTGAAGCTTTCTTT. It translates to CASSLPGQGLNTEAFF.